This TCR beta chain was sequenced in a study of T cell responses to AZD1222 COVID-19 vaccine. Clones were sequenced by immunoSEQ multiplex PCR, and TCRdb holds only the in-frame ones, with some missing. This table has roughly 120,000 clones, around nine tenths appearing once. Whole-study findings and limits: It should be noted that donors were predominantly white British and more often female, and clonal diversity was possibly underestimated.

To note about this clone: What it recognizes is unknown.

The sequence came from an adult in good health. Here the sequenced sample was peripheral blood, taken on day 0 of AZD1222 vaccination.

The CDR3 DNA reads TGTGCCAGCAGGCCCCCTGGCCATACTGAAGCTTTCTTT. Its translation: CASRPPGHTEAFF. The chain joins TRBV7-9 to TRBJ1-1, with unresolved D. V was pared by 6 bases and J by 5 bases, with 13 bases between. CDR1 SEHNR and CDR2 FQNEAQ come from the germline V gene (reference sequence). CDR3 length equals 13 residues.